The T cell receptor beta chain described here comes from a study of blood T cells in healthy people across ages. In the case of this clonotype: Its antigen remains unknown.

Overall study results and limits: A roughly linear age-dependent decrease characterized TCR beta diversity per million T cells.

No fewer than 5.5 micrograms of total RNA were isolated from every sample. The length of the CDR3 is 19 residues. Germline V gives CDR1 DFQATT, CDR2 SNEGSKA (reference sequence). Losses at the gene ends were 3 bases for V and 3 bases for J; bases not matched to a gene: 18. The second PCR ran about 6 to 11 cycles with a sample-barcoded 5' primer and J-beta primers. Unique molecular identifiers of 12 random nucleotides labeled each cDNA. TCRdb re-called the 5' RACE reads through MiXCR, storing one row per CDR3 protein. The sample consists of some 1.4 million distinct CDR3 sequences, around 39% of them appearing once.

The source is a woman younger than 30 in good health. The material sequenced was blood. The V gene is TRBV20-1, the J gene TRBJ2-7; 12 bases map to TRBD2. The CDR3 sequence: CSASASGGAPILAVYEQYF. The CDR3 nucleotides read TGCAGTGCTAGTGCTAGCGGGGGGGCTCCGATCTTGGCCGTCTACGAGCAGTACTTC.